Each of the 24 T cell receptor beta chains below was sequenced from the same sample in a study of beta chain features in type 1 diabetes. General study results and limits: In all four CD4+ subsets, TCRB CDR3 length was significantly, moderately reduced in type 1 diabetes.

These receptors lack a known antigen. The whole isolated RNA underwent reverse transcription, so sequencing captured expressed TCRB transcripts. Profiled with immunoSEQ multiplex PCR; TCRdb holds only in-frame clones, not every one. In the table there are about 180,000 clones, less than 9.5% of which are singletons. The sample consisted of central memory CD4+ T cells from blood. The receptors here all came from a woman between 35 and 50 years old with type 1 diabetes.

This chain uses TRBV7-8 with TRBJ2-5; the D gene is possibly TRBD1 (5 bases). The CDR3 covers 13 residues. Germline CDR1 is SGHVS and CDR2 is FQNEAQ. The germline V and J ends were trimmed by 0 bases and 6 bases, with 8 bases remaining between them. The chain's CDR3 is CASSLAGAKTQYF. The CDR3 nucleotides read TGTGCCAGCAGCTTAGCAGGGGCTAAGACCCAGTACTTC.

The V and J genes are TRBV7-3 and TRBJ2-2; the match to TRBD2 covers 8 bases. Germline CDR1 and CDR2: SGHTA and FQGTGA. The CDR3 totals 17 residues. V shed 4 bases and J 7 bases; nucleotides not matched to a gene: 14. The CDR3 sequence is CASSYNMPGTRIGELFF. As DNA, the CDR3 is TGTGCCAGCAGCTACAACATGCCCGGGACTAGAATCGGGGAGCTGTTTTTT.

Points on this clone: It is unclear where the CDR3 begins or ends on the DNA, so no DNA is shown, and the CDR3 is as TCRdb lists it. The rearrangement joins TRBV29-1 to TRBJ2-7; TRBD2, the table's D call, was not compared with the DNA. The CDR3 adds up to 14 amino acids, both ends counted. CDR1 is SQVTM and CDR2 is ANQGSEA in the germline V gene. Here the CDR3 reads CSVVGWGTPGERYF.

This clone was seen a handful of times. The chain has TRBV19 and TRBJ2-3; 7 nucleotides match TRBD2. The CDR3 has 13 residues. CDR1 LNHDA and CDR2 SQIVND come from the germline V gene (reference sequence). With V trimmed by 6 bases and J by 3 bases, 3 bases remained unmatched. CDR3 residues: CASSAGETDTQYF. In nucleotides, the CDR3 is TGTGCCAGTAGCGCGGGGGAAACAGATACGCAGTATTTT.

This clone has a count of ten or more. The chain uses TRBV27 and TRBJ1-6; D might be TRBD1 (6 bases). There are 15 residues in the CDR3. The germline V gene has CDR1 MNHEY and CDR2 SMNVEV (reference sequence). Trimming cost V 10 bases and J 0 bases, with 13 bases left between them. The chain's CDR3 is CATWTASSYNSPLHF. In nucleotides, the CDR3 is TGTGCCACTTGGACAGCCAGCTCCTATAATTCACCCCTCCACTTT.

This clone was seen a handful of times. The chain carries TRBV4-3 and TRBJ2-1; D ambiguous. V was trimmed by 1 base and J by 6 bases, leaving 16 bases between them. The CDR3 runs 16 residues. The germline V gene encodes CDR1 LGHNA and CDR2 YSLEER. The CDR3 loop is CASSQVGRDPSNEQFF. Here the CDR3 DNA reads TGCGCCAGCAGCCAAGTGGGCAGAGACCCTTCCAATGAGCAGTTCTTC.

The J gene is TRBJ2-3, the V gene TRBV7-7, with D perhaps matching TRBD1 (5 bases). Looked up from germline, CDR1 is SSHAT and CDR2 is FNYEAQ (reference sequence). The CDR3 length is 15 residues. The ends were cut back, 0 bases at V and 5 bases at J, with 12 bases in the middle. CDR3: CASSLAVGRGDTQYF. The CDR3 coding sequence is TGTGCCAGCAGCTTAGCAGTGGGAAGGGGAGATACGCAGTATTTT. Full variable domain (outside the CDR3, taken from reference TRBV7-7 and TRBJ2-3): GAGVSQSPRYKVTKRGQDVTLRCDPISSHATLYWYQQALGQGPEFLTYFNYEAQPDKSGLPSDRFSAERPEGSISTLTIQRTEQRDSAMYRCASSLAVGRGDTQYFGPGTRLTVL.

The chain recombines TRBV27 with TRBJ1-1, with 8 bases identical to TRBD1. Germline V gene data show CDR1 as MNHEY and CDR2 as SMNVEV (reference sequence). J lost 5 bases, V lost 5 bases, and 1 base had no gene match. The CDR3 is 12 residues long. The CDR3 reads CASSTGGTEAFF. The CDR3 DNA is TGTGCCAGCAGTACAGGGGGTACTGAAGCTTTCTTT.

This chain uses TRBV25-1 with TRBJ2-5, with D possibly TRBD2 on 6 matching bases. This CDR3 is 13 amino acids long. The V end lost 1 base, the J end lost 4 bases, and 7 bases lay between the germline ends. Looked up from germline, CDR1 is MGHDK and CDR2 is SYGVNS. The CDR3 DNA reads as TGTGCCAGCAGTGAATCAGCGGGAGAGACCCAGTACTTC. Amino acids: CASSESAGETQYF.

This chain connects TRBV28 to TRBJ1-5; unclear D gene. This CDR3 has 15 residues. CDR1 and CDR2 from the germline V gene are MDHEN and SYDVKM. V was cut by 3 bases and J by 2 bases, with 11 bases left in between. CDR3 sequence reads: CASSFAGNGNQPQHF. As DNA, the CDR3 is TGTGCCAGCAGTTTCGCAGGAAATGGCAATCAGCCCCAGCATTTT.

Only a few counts were recorded for this clone. This chain uses TRBV15 with TRBJ1-2; TRBD1 might be the D (5 bases). The CDR3 length is 17 residues. Deletions cut 0 bases from V and 2 bases from J, with 16 bases between. The germline V gene encodes CDR1 LNHNV and CDR2 YYDKDF (reference sequence). Written as DNA, the CDR3 is TGTGCCACCAGCAGAGACCTTTCGGGGGGGAACAACTATGGCTACACCTTC. Encoded protein: CATSRDLSGGNNYGYTF. Filled out from reference TRBV15 and TRBJ1-2, the complete variable domain reads DAMVIQNPRYQVTQFGKPVTLSCSQTLNHNVMYWYQQKSSQAPKLLFHYYDKDFNNEADTPDNFQSRRPNTSFCFLDIRSPGLGDTAMYLCATSRDLSGGNNYGYTFGSGTRLTVV.

V is TRBV28 and J is TRBJ1-1; 7 bases are shared with TRBD1. V lost 6 bases and J lost 5; bases outside the gene matches: 12. The CDR3 length is 15 residues. Germline V gene data show CDR1 as MDHEN and CDR2 as SYDVKM. CDR3 amino acids: CASRQGSGGITEAFF. The CDR3 DNA reads as TGTGCCAGCAGGCAGGGGTCAGGGGGGATTACTGAAGCTTTCTTT.

This clone was seen at least ten times. The genes are TRBV5-1 and TRBJ1-1; D call uncertain. The V gene lost 1 base and the J gene lost 4 bases, with 8 bases spanning the gap. The germline CDR1 and CDR2 sequences are SGHRS and YFSETQ. This CDR3 is 13 amino acids long. The CDR3 region has the DNA TGCGCCAGCAGCTTGACAGAATTCACTGAAGCTTTCTTT. Translation: CASSLTEFTEAFF. Full variable domain (rest looked up from reference TRBV5-1 and TRBJ1-1): KAGVTQTPRYLIKTRGQQVTLSCSPISGHRSVSWYQQTPGQGLQFLFEYFSETQRNKGNFPGRFSGRQFSNSRSEMNVSTLELGDSALYLCASSLTEFTEAFFGQGTRLTVV.

This clone was detected ten times or more. The chain is built from TRBV29-1 and TRBJ2-7; D is possibly TRBD2 (5 bases). V dropped 6 bases and J dropped 3 bases, with 30 bases sitting between them. Germline V CDR1 and CDR2: SQVTM, ANQGSEA. There are 18 residues in the CDR3. In nucleotides, the CDR3 is TGCAGCGTACTCGAGGTAGTCGGCGGGTCAGCTACTTACTACGAGCAGTACTTC. Translating gives CSVLEVVGGSATYYEQYF.

This clone was seen a handful of times. The chain carries TRBV28 and TRBJ2-1; TRBD1 aligns across 7 bases. CDR3 size: 14 residues. Germline assignment: CDR1 MDHEN and CDR2 SYDVKM. The J segment lost 10 bases and the V segment lost 7 bases, leaving 13 bases of the junction unmatched. DNA of the CDR3: TGTGCCAGCACTACCGCGACAGGGCGCAACGAGCAGTTCTTC. Residues: CASTTATGRNEQFF. The whole variable domain, remainder taken from reference TRBV28 and TRBJ2-1, is DVKVTQSSRYLVKRTGEKVFLECVQDMDHENMFWYRQDPGLGLRLIYFSYDVKMKEKGDIPEGYSVSREKKERFSLILESASTNQTSMYLCASTTATGRNEQFFGPGTRLTVL.

This clone was counted between two and nine times. V and J are TRBV28 and TRBJ2-7, with D tentatively TRBD2 (5 bases). The CDR3 is made up of 15 amino acids. In germline, CDR1 is MDHEN, CDR2 SYDVKM. V dropped 6 bases and J dropped 6 bases, with 21 bases sitting between them. The CDR3 sequence is CASSRGSEGSREQYF. The CDR3 DNA is TGTGCCAGCAGCCGAGGATCCGAGGGTTCCCGCGAGCAGTACTTC.

This clone was counted at least ten times. This chain links TRBV7-3 with TRBJ2-6; D is unclear. The CDR3 has 15 residues. Trimming removed 5 bases at V and 4 bases at J, with 12 bases between. Germline CDR1 and CDR2: SGHTA and FQGTGA. The CDR3 DNA sequence: TGTGCCAGCAGCACCCCAGGCTCGGGGGCCAACGTCCTGACTTTC. The encoded protein is CASSTPGSGANVLTF.

The rearrangement uses TRBV7-8 and TRBJ2-5, with D hard to call. The length of the CDR3 is 14 residues. Germline loops: CDR1 SGHVS, CDR2 FQNEAQ. Trimming left V 2 bases short and J 5 bases short, with 12 bases between. Written as DNA, the CDR3 is TGTGCCAGCAGCTTAATGGCGGCTAGGGAGACCCAGTACTTC. This codes for CASSLMAARETQYF. The variable domain in full, with the rest retrieved from reference TRBV7-8 and TRBJ2-5, is GAGVSQSPRYKVAKRGQDVALRCDPISGHVSLFWYQQALGQGPEFLTYFQNEAQLDKSGLPSDRFFAERPEGSVSTLKIQRTQQEDSAVYLCASSLMAARETQYFGPGTRLLVL.

This clone was counted between two and nine times. The V call is TRBV19, the J call TRBJ2-1, with 7 bases lining up with TRBD2. The CDR3 consists of 15 residues. CDR1 is LNHDA, CDR2 SQIVND, per germline (reference sequence). The trim removed 3 bases at V and 8 bases at J, leaving 10 bases unmatched. Written as DNA, the CDR3 is TGTGCCAGTAGTATTACGCTAGCGGACGCGGATGAGCAGTTCTTC. Translating it yields CASSITLADADEQFF.

In this sample, this clone turned up a few times. V and J are TRBV30 and TRBJ2-7; 7 nucleotides agree with TRBD1. This CDR3 is built from 13 residues. V was pared by 3 bases and J by 3 bases, with 5 bases of the junction left unmatched. The germline V gene has CDR1 GTSNPN and CDR2 SVGIG (reference sequence). The DNA of the CDR3 is TGTGCCTGGAGCAAGAACAGGGGCTACGAGCAGTACTTC. Protein: CAWSKNRGYEQYF.

This clone was observed a few times. The CDR3 sequence: CASSPAYRGNEQFF. The CDR3 DNA reads TGTGCCAGCTCACCAGCTTACAGGGGGAATGAGCAGTTCTTC. This sequence joins TRBV18 and TRBJ2-1; 8 bases fit TRBD1. The trim removed 2 bases at V and 7 bases at J, leaving 4 bases unmatched. CDR1 KGHSH and CDR2 LQKENI come from the germline V gene. The CDR3 runs to 14 residues.

This chain uses TRBV28 with TRBJ1-5, with a tentative D call TRBD1 (5 bases). V lost 2 bases to trimming and J lost 5 bases, with 7 bases between them. This CDR3 has 13 residues. The germline V gene encodes CDR1 MDHEN and CDR2 SYDVKM. The CDR3 sequence is CASSLRGYQPQHF. The CDR3 nucleotides read TGTGCCAGCAGTTTACGGGGGTATCAGCCCCAGCATTTT.

The chain links TRBV2 to TRBJ2-7; TRBD1 matches 8 bases. The CDR3 runs 15 residues. Germline V gene lookup returns CDR1 SNHLY and CDR2 FYNNEI. Trimming cost V 3 bases and J 1 base; bases outside gene matches: 5. CDR3 region: CASSEAGGSSYEQYF. The CDR3 DNA reads as TGTGCCAGCAGTGAGGCAGGGGGCAGTTCCTACGAGCAGTACTTC. Using reference TRBV2 and TRBJ2-7 for the parts outside the CDR3, the full variable domain is EPEVTQTPSHQVTQMGQEVILRCVPISNHLYFYWYRQILGQKVEFLVSFYNNEISEKSEIFDDQFSVERPDGSNFTLKIRSTKLEDSAMYFCASSEAGGSSYEQYFGPGTRLTVT.

This clone was observed a handful of times. The chain employs TRBV7-2 and TRBJ1-1, with a weak D call TRBD1 (5 bases). V was shortened by 6 bases and J by 6 bases, with 14 bases between the two germline ends. The CDR3 spans 13 residues. Germline CDR1 is SGHTA and CDR2 is FQGNSA. The CDR3 reads CASSPNRQSEAFF. The CDR3 bases are TGTGCCAGCAGTCCGAACAGGCAATCTGAAGCTTTCTTT.